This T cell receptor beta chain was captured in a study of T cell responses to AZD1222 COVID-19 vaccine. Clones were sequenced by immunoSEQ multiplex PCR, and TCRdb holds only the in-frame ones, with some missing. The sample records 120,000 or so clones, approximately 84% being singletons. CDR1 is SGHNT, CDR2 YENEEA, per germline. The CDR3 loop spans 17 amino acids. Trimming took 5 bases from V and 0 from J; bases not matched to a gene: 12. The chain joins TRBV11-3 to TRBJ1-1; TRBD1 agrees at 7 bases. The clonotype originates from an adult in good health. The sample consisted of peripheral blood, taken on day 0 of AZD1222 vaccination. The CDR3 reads CASSPSRQGFMNTEAFF. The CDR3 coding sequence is TGTGCCAGCAGCCCCTCTCGACAGGGTTTTATGAACACTGAAGCTTTCTTT.